This T cell receptor beta chain was captured by sequencing in a study of long-term antiretroviral therapy in people with HIV. Run at survey level, the immunoSEQ assay was version v3.0. For each individual sample, sequencing targeted 40,000-50,000 T-cell genomes. Profiled with immunoSEQ multiplex PCR; TCRdb holds only in-frame clones, not every one. The sample contains about 31,000 clones, roughly 88% of which appear only once. Every participant gave one or more pre-ART and two or more post-ART PBMC samples. Turning to this clone: Its antigen is unidentified.

Study-wide findings and caveats: Clones with expansion before ART led the repertoire at all time points.

This CDR3 region has 13 residues. V shed 5 bases and J shed 2 bases, with 8 bases lying between them. The germline CDR1 and CDR2 sequences are LNHDA and SQIVND (reference sequence). This clonotype originated in a man between 18 and 35 years old with HIV. The sequencing here drew on unsorted PBMCs, taken 0.8 years before starting antiretroviral therapy. The chain uses TRBV19 and TRBJ2-3; D not resolved. CDR3 DNA: TGTGCCAGTAGTGTGAGGATCACAGATACGCAGTATTTT. This sequence encodes CASSVRITDTQYF. Complete variable domain (other parts from reference TRBV19 and TRBJ2-3): DGGITQSPKYLFRKEGQNVTLSCEQNLNHDAMYWYRQDPGQGLRLIYYSQIVNDFQKGDIAEGYSVSREKKESFPLTVTSAQKNPTAFYLCASSVRITDTQYFGPGTRLTVL.